This T cell receptor (beta chain) is drawn from a study of technical replicates of blood from a few donors. Sequenced by immunoSEQ multiplex PCR; TCRdb stores in-frame clones only, minus some. The sample shows tens of thousands of clones, just under 95% of them seen only once. The V gene's germline CDR1 is MNHNY and CDR2 SVGAGI (reference sequence). Germline trimming cut 2 bases from V and 4 bases from J; bases unmatched to any gene: 1. This CDR3 spans 14 amino acids. What was sequenced was PBMCs. The TCR sequence derives from a human donor in good health. Some clones in this sample may be carry-over from other donors' samples. The chain uses TRBV6-6 and TRBJ2-7; 11 bases match TRBD1. CDR3 nucleotides: TGTGCCAGCAGTTACGGGACAGGGGGTTACGAGCAGTACTTC. Encoded protein: CASSYGTGGYEQYF.